This TCR beta chain comes out of a study of blood T cells in healthy people across ages. Study results and caveats: Across samples, TCR beta diversity tracked strongly with naive T cell percentage.

The individuals who served as donors were healthy Caucasians living in Russia, aged roughly 6 to 100. Next came a second PCR, run for roughly 7 to 12 cycles, which used a sample-barcoded 5' primer along with a J-beta primer mix. Every individual sample yielded 2.5 million or more paired-end reads (each containing CDR3). TCRdb reprocessed the 5' RACE reads via MiXCR and lists one record per CDR3 protein. The sample lists 1 million or so distinct CDR3 sequences; more than 35% were seen once. There are a few counts of this clonotype. Its antigen remains unidentified. Germline CDR1 and CDR2: KGHDR and SFDVKD. The length of the CDR3 is 14 residues. V was pared by 5 bases and J by 3 bases, with 11 bases between.

The TCR sequence derives from a woman in her fifties or sixties in good health. The genes are TRBV24-1 and TRBJ2-3; D not resolved. Material for sequencing was blood. CDR3 amino acids: CATSAPRETDTQYF. CDR3 coding DNA: TGTGCCACCAGTGCGCCGCGAGAGACAGATACGCAGTATTTT.